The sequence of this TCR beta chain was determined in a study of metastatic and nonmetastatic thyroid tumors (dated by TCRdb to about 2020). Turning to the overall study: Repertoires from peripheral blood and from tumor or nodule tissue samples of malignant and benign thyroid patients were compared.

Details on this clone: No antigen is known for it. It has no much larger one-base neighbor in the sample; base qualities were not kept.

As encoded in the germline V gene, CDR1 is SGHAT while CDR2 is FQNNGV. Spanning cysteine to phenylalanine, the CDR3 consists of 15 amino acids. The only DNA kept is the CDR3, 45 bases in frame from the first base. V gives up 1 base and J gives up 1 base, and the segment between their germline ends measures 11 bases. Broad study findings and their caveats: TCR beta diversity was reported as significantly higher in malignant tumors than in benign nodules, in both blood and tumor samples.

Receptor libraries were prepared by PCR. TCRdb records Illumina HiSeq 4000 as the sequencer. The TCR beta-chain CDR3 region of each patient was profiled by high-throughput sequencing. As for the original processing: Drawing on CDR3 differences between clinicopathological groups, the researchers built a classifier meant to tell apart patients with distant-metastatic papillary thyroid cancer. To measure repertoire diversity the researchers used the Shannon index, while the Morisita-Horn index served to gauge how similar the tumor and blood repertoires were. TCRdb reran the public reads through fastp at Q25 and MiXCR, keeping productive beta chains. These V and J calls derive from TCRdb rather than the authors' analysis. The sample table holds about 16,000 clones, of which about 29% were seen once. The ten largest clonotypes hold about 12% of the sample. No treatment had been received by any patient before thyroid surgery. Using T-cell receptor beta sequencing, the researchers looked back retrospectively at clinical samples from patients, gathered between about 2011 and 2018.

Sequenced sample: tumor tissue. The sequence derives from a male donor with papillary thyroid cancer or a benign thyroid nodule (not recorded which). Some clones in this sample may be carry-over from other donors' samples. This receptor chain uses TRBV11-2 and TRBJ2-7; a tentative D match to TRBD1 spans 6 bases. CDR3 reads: CASSLVGGASYEQYF. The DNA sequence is TGTGCCAGCAGCTTAGTAGGGGGAGCTTCCTACGAGCAGTACTTC. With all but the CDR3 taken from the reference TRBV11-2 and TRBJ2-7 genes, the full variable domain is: EAGVAQSPRYKIIEKRQSVAFWCNPISGHATLYWYQQILGQGPKLLIQFQNNGVVDDSQLPKDRFSAERLKGVDSTLKIQPAKLEDSAVYLCASSLVGGASYEQYFGPGTRLTVT.